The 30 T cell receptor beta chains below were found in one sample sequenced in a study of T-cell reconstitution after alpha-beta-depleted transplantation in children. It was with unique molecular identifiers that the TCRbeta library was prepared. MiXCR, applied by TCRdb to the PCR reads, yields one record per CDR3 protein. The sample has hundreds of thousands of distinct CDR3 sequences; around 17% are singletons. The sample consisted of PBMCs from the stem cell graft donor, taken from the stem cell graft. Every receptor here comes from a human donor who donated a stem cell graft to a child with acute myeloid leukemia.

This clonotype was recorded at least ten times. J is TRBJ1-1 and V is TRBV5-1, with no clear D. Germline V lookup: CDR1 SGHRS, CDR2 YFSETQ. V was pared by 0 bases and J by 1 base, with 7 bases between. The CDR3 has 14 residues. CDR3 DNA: TGCGCCAGCAGCTTGGACGGGAAGAACACTGAAGCTTTCTTT. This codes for CASSLDGKNTEAFF.

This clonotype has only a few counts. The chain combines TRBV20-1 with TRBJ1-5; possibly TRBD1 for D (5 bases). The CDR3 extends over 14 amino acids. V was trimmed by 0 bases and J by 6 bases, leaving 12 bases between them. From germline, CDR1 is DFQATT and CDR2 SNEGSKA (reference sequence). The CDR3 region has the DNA TGCAGTGCTAGAGATGCGGGGGGAGGTCAGCCCCAGCATTTT. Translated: CSARDAGGGQPQHF.

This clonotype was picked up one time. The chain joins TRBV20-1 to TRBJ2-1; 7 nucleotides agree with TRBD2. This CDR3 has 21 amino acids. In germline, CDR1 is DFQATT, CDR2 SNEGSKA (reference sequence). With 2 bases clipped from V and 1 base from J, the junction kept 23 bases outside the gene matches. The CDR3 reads CSARYFGGAITGGRSYNEQFF. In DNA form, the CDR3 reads TGCAGTGCTAGATACTTCGGAGGGGCCATCACCGGGGGGAGGTCCTACAATGAGCAGTTCTTC.

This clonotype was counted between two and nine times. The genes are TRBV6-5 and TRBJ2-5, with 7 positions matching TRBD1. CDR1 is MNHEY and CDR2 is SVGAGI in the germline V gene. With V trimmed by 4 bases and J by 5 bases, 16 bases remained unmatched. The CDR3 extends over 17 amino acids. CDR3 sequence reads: CASSSYDRTGHGETQYF. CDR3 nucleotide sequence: TGTGCCAGCAGTTCTTACGACCGGACAGGCCACGGGGAGACCCAGTACTTC.

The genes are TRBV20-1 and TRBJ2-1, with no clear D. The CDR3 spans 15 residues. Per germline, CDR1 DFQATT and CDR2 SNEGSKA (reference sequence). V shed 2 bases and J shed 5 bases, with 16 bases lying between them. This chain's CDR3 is CSARTQRIPHNEQFF. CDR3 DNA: TGCAGTGCTAGAACGCAAAGAATCCCCCACAATGAGCAGTTCTTC.

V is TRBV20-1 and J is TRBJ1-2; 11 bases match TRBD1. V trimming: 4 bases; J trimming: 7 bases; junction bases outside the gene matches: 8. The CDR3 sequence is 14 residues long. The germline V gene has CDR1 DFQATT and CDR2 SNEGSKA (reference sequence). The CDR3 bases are TGCAGTGCTATGGGACAGGGGGGACTAGGTGGCTACACCTTC. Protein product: CSAMGQGGLGGYTF.

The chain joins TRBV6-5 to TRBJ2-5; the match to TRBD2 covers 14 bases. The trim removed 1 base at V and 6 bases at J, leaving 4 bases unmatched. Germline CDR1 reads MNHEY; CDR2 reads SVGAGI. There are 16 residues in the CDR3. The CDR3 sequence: CASSYYRLAGGKTQYF. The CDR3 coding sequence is TGTGCCAGCAGTTACTACAGACTAGCGGGGGGGAAGACCCAGTACTTC.

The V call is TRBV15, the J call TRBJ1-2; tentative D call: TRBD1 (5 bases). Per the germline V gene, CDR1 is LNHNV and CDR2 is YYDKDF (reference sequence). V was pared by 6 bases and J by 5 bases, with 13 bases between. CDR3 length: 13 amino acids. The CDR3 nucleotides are TGTGCCACCAGTCCTGACAGCCGATATGGCTACACCTTC. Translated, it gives CATSPDSRYGYTF.

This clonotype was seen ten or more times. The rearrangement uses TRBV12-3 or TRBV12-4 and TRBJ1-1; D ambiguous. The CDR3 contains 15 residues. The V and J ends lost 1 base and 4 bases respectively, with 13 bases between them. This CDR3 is CASSLDLARVTEAFF. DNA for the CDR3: TGTGCCAGCAGTTTAGATCTTGCTAGGGTCACTGAAGCTTTCTTT.

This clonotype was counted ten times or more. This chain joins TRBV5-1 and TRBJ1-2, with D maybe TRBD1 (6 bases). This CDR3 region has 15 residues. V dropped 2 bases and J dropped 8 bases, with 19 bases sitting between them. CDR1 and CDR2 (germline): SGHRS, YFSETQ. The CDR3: CASSLQGGGVYGYTF. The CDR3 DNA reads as TGCGCCAGCAGCTTACAGGGCGGAGGGGTATACGGCTACACCTTC.

CDR3 amino acids: CSASEGQTYEQYF. In DNA form, the CDR3 reads TGCAGTGCTAGTGAGGGACAAACCTACGAGCAGTACTTC. The rearrangement links TRBV20-1 to TRBJ2-7; tentative D call: TRBD1 (6 bases). Trimming took off 3 bases at V and 2 bases at J, with 11 bases between the two ends. This CDR3 contains 13 residues. The germline gives CDR1 DFQATT, CDR2 SNEGSKA (reference sequence).

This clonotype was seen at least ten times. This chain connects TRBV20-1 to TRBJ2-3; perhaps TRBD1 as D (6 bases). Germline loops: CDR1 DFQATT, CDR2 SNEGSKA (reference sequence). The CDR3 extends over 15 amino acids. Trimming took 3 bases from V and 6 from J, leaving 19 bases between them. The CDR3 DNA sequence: TGCAGTGCTAGCCTAGAACTGGGAAGGGGGGATACGCAGTATTTT. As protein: CSASLELGRGDTQYF.

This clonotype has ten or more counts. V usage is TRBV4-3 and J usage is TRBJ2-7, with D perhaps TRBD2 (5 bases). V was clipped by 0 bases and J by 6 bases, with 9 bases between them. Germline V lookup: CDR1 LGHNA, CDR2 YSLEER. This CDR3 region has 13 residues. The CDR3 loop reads CASSQDPGFEQYF. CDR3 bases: TGCGCCAGCAGCCAAGATCCGGGGTTCGAGCAGTACTTC.

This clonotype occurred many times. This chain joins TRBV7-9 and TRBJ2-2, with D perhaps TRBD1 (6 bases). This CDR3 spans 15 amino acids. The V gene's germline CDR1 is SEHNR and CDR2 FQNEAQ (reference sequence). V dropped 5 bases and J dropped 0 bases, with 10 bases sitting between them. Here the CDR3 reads CASSPRTANTGELFF. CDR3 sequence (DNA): TGTGCCAGCAGCCCCCGGACAGCGAACACCGGGGAGCTGTTTTTT.

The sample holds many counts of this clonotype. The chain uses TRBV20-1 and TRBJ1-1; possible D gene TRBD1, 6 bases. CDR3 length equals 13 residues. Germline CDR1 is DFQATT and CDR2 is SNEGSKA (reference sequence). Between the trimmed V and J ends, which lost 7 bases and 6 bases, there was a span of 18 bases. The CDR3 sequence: CSGLLNRVPEAFF. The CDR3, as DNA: TGCAGTGGCCTACTAAACAGGGTCCCTGAAGCTTTCTTT.

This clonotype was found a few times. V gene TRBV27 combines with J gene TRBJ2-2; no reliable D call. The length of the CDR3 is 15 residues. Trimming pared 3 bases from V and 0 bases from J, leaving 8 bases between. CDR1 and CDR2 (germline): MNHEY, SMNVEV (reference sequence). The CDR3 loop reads CASSLGSSNTGELFF. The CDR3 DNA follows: TGTGCCAGCAGTTTGGGCAGTTCGAACACCGGGGAGCTGTTTTTT.

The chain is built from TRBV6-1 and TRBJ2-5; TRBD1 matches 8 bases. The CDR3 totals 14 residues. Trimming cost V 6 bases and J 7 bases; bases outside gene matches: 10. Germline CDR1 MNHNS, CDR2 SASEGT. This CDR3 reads CASRKDRARRTQYF. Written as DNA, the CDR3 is TGTGCCAGCAGAAAGGACAGGGCCCGGAGGACCCAGTACTTC.

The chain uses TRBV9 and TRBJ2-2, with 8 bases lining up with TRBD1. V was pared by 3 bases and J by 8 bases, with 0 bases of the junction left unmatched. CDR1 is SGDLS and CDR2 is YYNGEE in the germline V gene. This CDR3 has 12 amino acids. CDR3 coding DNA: TGTGCCAGCAGCGGGGACAGGGGGGAGCTGTTTTTT. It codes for CASSGDRGELFF.

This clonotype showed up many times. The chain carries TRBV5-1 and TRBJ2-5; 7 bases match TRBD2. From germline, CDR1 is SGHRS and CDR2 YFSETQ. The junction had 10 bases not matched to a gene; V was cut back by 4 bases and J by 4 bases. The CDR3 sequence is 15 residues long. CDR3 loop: CASSVGLGVAETQYF. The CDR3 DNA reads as TGCGCCAGCAGCGTTGGACTAGGGGTGGCAGAGACCCAGTACTTC.

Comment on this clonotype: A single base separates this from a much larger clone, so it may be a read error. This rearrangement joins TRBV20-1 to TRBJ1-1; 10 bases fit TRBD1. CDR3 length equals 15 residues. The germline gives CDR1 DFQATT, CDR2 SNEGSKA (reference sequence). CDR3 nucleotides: TGCAGTGCTGTTAACGACAGGGGGCGGAACTCTGAAGCTTTCTTT. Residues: CSAVNDRGRNSEAFF.

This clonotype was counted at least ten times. DNA for the CDR3: TGCGCCAGCAGCCAAGATCCCTTGGGGGGTTCACCAAATCAGCCCCAGCATTTT. Amino acids: CASSQDPLGGSPNQPQHF. This chain connects TRBV4-3 to TRBJ1-5; D perhaps matches TRBD1 (5 bases). V was pared by 0 bases and J by 4 bases, with 19 bases between. Germline assignment: CDR1 LGHNA and CDR2 YSLEER. The CDR3 has 18 residues.

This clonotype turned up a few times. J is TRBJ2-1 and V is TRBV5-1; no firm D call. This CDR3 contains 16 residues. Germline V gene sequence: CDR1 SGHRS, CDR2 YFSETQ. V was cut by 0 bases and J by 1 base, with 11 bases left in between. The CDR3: CASSLDRVFSYNEQFF. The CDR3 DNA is TGCGCCAGCAGCTTGGATCGGGTATTTTCCTACAATGAGCAGTTCTTC.

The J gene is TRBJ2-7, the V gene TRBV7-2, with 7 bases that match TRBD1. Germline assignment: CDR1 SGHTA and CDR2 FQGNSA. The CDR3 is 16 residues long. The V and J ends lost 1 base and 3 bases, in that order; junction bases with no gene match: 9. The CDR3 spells CASSLGLTGVGYEQYF. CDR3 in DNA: TGTGCCAGCAGCTTAGGATTAACAGGGGTGGGCTACGAGCAGTACTTC.

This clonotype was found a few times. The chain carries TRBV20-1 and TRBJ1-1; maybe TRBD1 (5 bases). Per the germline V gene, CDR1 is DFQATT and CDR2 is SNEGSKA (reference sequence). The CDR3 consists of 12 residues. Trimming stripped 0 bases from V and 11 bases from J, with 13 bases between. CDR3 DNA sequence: TGCAGTGCTAGAGACGGGGGTTTTGGGGCTTTCTTT. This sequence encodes CSARDGGFGAFF.

The CDR3 bases are TGTGCCAGCAGCAACGGGGCAGGGAAAGCTTTCTTT. Amino acids: CASSNGAGKAFF. The chain links TRBV6-5 to TRBJ1-1, with a weak D call TRBD1 (5 bases). The CDR3 is 12 amino acids. With 6 bases removed from V and 9 bases from J, the gap between germline ends came to 14 bases. Germline CDR1 and CDR2: MNHEY and SVGAGI.

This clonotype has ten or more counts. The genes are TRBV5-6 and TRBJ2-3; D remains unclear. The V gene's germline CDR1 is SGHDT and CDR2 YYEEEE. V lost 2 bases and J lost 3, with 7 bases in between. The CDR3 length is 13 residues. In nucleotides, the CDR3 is TGTGCCAGCAGCTTTCTCGGGACAGATACGCAGTATTTT. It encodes CASSFLGTDTQYF. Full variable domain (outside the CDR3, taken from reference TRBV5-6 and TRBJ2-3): DAGVTQSPTHLIKTRGQQVTLRCSPKSGHDTVSWYQQALGQGPQFIFQYYEEEERQRGNFPDRFSGHQFPNYSSELNVNALLLGDSALYLCASSFLGTDTQYFGPGTRLTVL.

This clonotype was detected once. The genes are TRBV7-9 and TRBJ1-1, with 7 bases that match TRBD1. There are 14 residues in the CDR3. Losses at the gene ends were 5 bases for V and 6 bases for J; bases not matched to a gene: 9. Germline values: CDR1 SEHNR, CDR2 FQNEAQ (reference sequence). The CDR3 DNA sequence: TGTGCCAGCAGCCTCAGGGGGGCGGTCGCTGAAGCTTTCTTT. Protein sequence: CASSLRGAVAEAFF.

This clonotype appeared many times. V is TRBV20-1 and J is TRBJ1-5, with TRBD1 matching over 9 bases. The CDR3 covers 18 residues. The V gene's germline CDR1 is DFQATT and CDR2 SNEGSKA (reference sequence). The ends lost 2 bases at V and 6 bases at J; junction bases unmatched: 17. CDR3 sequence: CSARRAGSRGQGLQPQHF. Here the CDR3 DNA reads TGCAGTGCTAGAAGAGCAGGATCAAGGGGACAGGGACTTCAGCCCCAGCATTTT.

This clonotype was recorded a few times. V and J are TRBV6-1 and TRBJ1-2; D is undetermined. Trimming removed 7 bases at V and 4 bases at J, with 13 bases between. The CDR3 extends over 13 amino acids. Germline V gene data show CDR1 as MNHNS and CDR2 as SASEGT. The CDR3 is CASKGGSGYGYTF. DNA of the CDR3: TGTGCCAGCAAAGGTGGATCTGGCTATGGCTACACCTTC.

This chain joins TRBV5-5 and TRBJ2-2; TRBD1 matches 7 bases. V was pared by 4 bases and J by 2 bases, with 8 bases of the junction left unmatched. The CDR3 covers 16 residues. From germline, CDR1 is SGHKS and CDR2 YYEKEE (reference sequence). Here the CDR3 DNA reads TGTGCCAGCAGCCCCCGGACAGGCCTTAACACCGGGGAGCTGTTTTTT. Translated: CASSPRTGLNTGELFF.